The clone carrying this T cell receptor beta chain was recorded a few times. As yet, its antigen is unknown. In germline, CDR1 is MNHEY, CDR2 SVGEGT. The CDR3 has 16 amino acids. Trimming left V 0 bases short and J 1 base short, with 7 bases between. This sample is part of a study of T cells in Graves' hyperthyroidism and ophthalmopathy. Study conclusions and caveats: It was a median 6.5 months before onset that the model predicted ophthalmopathy.

Amplification targeted TCR beta CDR3 regions from RNA transcripts. A first-round RT-PCR of the TCR CDR3 used the HTBI primer set. From the multiplex PCR reads, TCRdb called clonotypes with MiXCR, one entry per CDR3 protein. The sample comprises more than 500,000 distinct CDR3 sequences, about 15% of which are singletons, and about 31% rests with the top ten. Any patient presenting with uncontrolled infection, other autoimmune disease, pregnancy or lactation was left out. In making diagnoses, clinical symptoms, serum thyroxine and TRAb, thyroid ultrasound and orbital computed tomography were all used.

The clonotype was recovered from a woman aged 25-40 years with Graves' ophthalmopathy. Sequenced input: blood. The chain employs TRBV6-2 or TRBV6-3 and TRBJ2-6; D may be TRBD2 (6 bases). For the CDR3, the DNA is TGTGCCAGCAGTTACTCCGGGGGATCTGGGGCCAACGTCCTGACTTTC. As protein: CASSYSGGSGANVLTF.